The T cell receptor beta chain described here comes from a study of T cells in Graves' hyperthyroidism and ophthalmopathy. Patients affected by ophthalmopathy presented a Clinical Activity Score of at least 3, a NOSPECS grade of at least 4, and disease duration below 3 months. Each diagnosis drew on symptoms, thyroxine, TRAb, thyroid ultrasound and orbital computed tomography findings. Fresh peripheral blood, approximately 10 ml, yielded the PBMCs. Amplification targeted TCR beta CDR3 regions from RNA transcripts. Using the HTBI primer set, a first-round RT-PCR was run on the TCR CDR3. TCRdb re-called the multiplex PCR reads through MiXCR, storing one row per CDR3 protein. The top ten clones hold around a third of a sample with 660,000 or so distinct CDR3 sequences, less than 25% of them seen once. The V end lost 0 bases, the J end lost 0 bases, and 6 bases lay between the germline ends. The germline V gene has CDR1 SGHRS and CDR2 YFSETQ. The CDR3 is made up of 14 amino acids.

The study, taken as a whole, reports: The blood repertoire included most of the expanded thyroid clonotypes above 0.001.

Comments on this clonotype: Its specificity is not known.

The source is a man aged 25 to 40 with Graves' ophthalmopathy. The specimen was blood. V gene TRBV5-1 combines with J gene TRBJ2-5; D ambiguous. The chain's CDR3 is CASSLGLYQETQYF. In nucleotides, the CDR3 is TGCGCCAGCAGCTTGGGGCTATACCAAGAGACCCAGTACTTC.